A single sample is the source of the 11 T cell receptor beta chains below, sequenced in a study of blood T cell repertoires in COVID-19. Profiling relied on immunoSEQ multiplex PCR, and the TCRdb table lists in-frame clones only, not all of them. The repertoire holds some 89,000 clones, with around 90% as singletons. Sequencing was performed on peripheral blood. All receptors come from a man over 45 with acute or convalescent COVID-19.

This chain connects TRBV24-1 to TRBJ2-2; possibly TRBD1 for D (6 bases). This CDR3 comprises 15 residues. Trimming cost V 4 bases and J 1 base, with 9 bases left between them. Germline V gene lookup returns CDR1 KGHDR and CDR2 SFDVKD. The CDR3 protein is CATSELQGNTGELFF. As DNA, the CDR3 is TGTGCCACCAGTGAGTTACAGGGGAACACCGGGGAGCTGTTTTTT.

The chain recombines TRBV19 with TRBJ2-2, with 10 bases identical to TRBD1. The V and J ends lost 6 bases and 3 bases, in that order; junction bases with no gene match: 10. This CDR3 comprises 17 residues. Germline V CDR1 and CDR2: LNHDA, SQIVND (reference sequence). CDR3 nucleotide sequence: TGTGCCAGTAGGCCGGGACAGGGGATGGATTACACCGGGGAGCTGTTTTTT. Protein: CASRPGQGMDYTGELFF.

Here the CDR3 reads CASVLAGVYEQYF. The CDR3 nucleotides read TGTGCCTCAGTACTAGCGGGAGTATACGAGCAGTACTTC. The chain joins TRBV6-5 to TRBJ2-7; 11 bases align to TRBD2. The length of the CDR3 is 13 residues. From germline, CDR1 is MNHEY and CDR2 SVGAGI. Losses at the gene ends were 11 bases for V and 4 bases for J; bases not matched to a gene: 7.

The chain carries TRBV25-1 and TRBJ2-2; 7 bases are shared with TRBD1. The germline CDR1 and CDR2 sequences are MGHDK and SYGVNS. V gave up 6 bases and J gave up 0 bases; unmatched junction bases: 4. CDR3 length: 15 residues. The CDR3 protein is CASRRQGTNTGELFF. The CDR3 nucleotides read TGTGCCAGCAGGCGACAGGGAACGAACACCGGGGAGCTGTTTTTT.

The chain couples TRBV5-1 to TRBJ2-1; the match to TRBD2 covers 13 bases. The CDR3 is 18 residues long. Trimming cost V 0 bases and J 4 bases; bases outside gene matches: 7. Germline V gene sequence: CDR1 SGHRS, CDR2 YFSETQ. The CDR3 here is CASSLGLAGGPNYNEQFF. CDR3 in DNA: TGCGCCAGCAGCTTGGGACTAGCGGGAGGTCCCAATTACAATGAGCAGTTCTTC.

The chain is built from TRBV9 and TRBJ2-1; 11 nucleotides line up with TRBD2. Germline CDR1 SGDLS, CDR2 YYNGEE. With V trimmed by 2 bases and J by 2 bases, 3 bases remained unmatched. The CDR3 contains 16 residues. CDR3 nucleotides: TGTGCCAGCAGCGTTAGCGGGAGGGACCCCTACAATGAGCAGTTCTTC. This encodes CASSVSGRDPYNEQFF.

The chain links TRBV5-6 to TRBJ2-5; D unclear. Trimming stripped 1 base from V and 6 bases from J, with 10 bases between. CDR3 length equals 13 residues. Per the germline V gene, CDR1 is SGHDT and CDR2 is YYEEEE. This CDR3 is CASSLYGPQTQYF. In DNA, the CDR3 is TGTGCCAGCAGCTTGTATGGGCCGCAGACCCAGTACTTC. Based on the CDR3 plus reference TRBV5-6 and TRBJ2-5, the full variable domain is DAGVTQSPTHLIKTRGQQVTLRCSPKSGHDTVSWYQQALGQGPQFIFQYYEEEERQRGNFPDRFSGHQFPNYSSELNVNALLLGDSALYLCASSLYGPQTQYFGPGTRLLVL.

CDR3 sequence (DNA): TGTGCCAGCACCCGACAGGGGCTCTATGGCTACACCTTC. It yields the protein CASTRQGLYGYTF. The J gene is TRBJ1-2, the V gene TRBV6-6, with 8 positions matching TRBD1. The ends lost 7 bases at V and 4 bases at J; junction bases unmatched: 5. CDR3 length equals 13 residues. In germline, CDR1 is MNHNY, CDR2 SVGAGI (reference sequence).

V and J are TRBV4-1 and TRBJ2-1; D is perhaps TRBD2 (6 bases). V was trimmed by 6 bases and J by 7 bases, leaving 19 bases between them. The germline V gene encodes CDR1 MGHRA and CDR2 YSYEKL. There are 15 residues in the CDR3. For the CDR3, the DNA is TGCGCCAGCAGGAGGGAAGGACTATCGAGGAATGAGCAGTTCTTC. This encodes CASRREGLSRNEQFF.

The chain joins TRBV18 to TRBJ2-3; D not certain. The CDR3 loop spans 16 amino acids. Looked up from germline, CDR1 is KGHSH and CDR2 is LQKENI. Trimming removed 3 bases from V and 2 bases from J, with 15 bases in between. The CDR3, as DNA: TGTGCCAGCTCACCCCTTCCAGGCAGTGACACAGATACGCAGTATTTT. Protein: CASSPLPGSDTDTQYF.

The V call is TRBV11-2, the J call TRBJ2-5, with 10 bases matching TRBD2. Germline values: CDR1 SGHAT, CDR2 FQNNGV. The CDR3 spans 19 residues. J lost 4 bases, V lost 1 base, and 15 bases had no gene match. The CDR3 sequence: CASSLGELAGARERETQYF. CDR3 bases: TGTGCCAGCAGCTTAGGAGAGCTAGCGGGAGCCCGAGAACGAGAGACCCAGTACTTC.